Sequencing of this T cell receptor (beta chain) was carried out in a study of blood T cell repertoires in COVID-19. The J segment lost 4 bases and the V segment lost 5 bases, leaving 4 bases of the junction unmatched. Germline values: CDR1 SGHNT, CDR2 YENEEA. The CDR3 loop spans 15 amino acids. Profiled with immunoSEQ multiplex PCR; TCRdb holds only in-frame clones, not every one. The sample yields 36,000 or so clones, 70% to 90% seen once. J is TRBJ2-2 and V is TRBV11-3; TRBD2 aligns across 10 bases. The sequenced sample was peripheral blood. This clonotype was sampled from a woman aged 70 to 79 with active COVID-19. CDR3 nucleotide sequence: TGTGCCAGCAGCCCCCCTAGCGGGGGCACCGGGGAGCTGTTTTTT. Translation: CASSPPSGGTGELFF.